The 28 T cell receptor beta chains listed next were all sequenced from one sample in a study of CD8+CD57+ T cells in acquired aplastic anemia. The use of genomic DNA as template underpinned the TCR beta VDJ and CDR3 profiling. Each CDR3 protein is one row after TCRdb ran MiXCR on the reads. This table holds around 200,000 distinct CDR3 sequences, about half found once. In patients chosen for sequencing, flow cytometry had shown CD8+CD57+ cell expansion. Sequencing was done on a sample of sorted CD4+, CD8+, or CD8+CD57+ T cells (not recorded which) from PBMCs. These receptors were taken from a human donor with aplastic anemia.

The V and J genes are TRBV29-1 and TRBJ1-1; maybe TRBD1 (5 bases). Between the trimmed V and J ends, which lost 4 bases and 7 bases, there was a span of 16 bases. The CDR3 runs to 13 residues. In germline, CDR1 is SQVTM, CDR2 ANQGSEA. The CDR3 nucleotides read TGCAGCGTTGTTGGGGGAATGGGAAATGAAGCTTTCTTT. As protein: CSVVGGMGNEAFF.

This clonotype was counted a few times. The gene calls are TRBV7-6 and TRBJ2-1; D remains ambiguous. V lost 0 bases to trimming and J lost 7 bases, with 7 bases between them. The CDR3 contains 13 residues. Germline values: CDR1 SGHVS, CDR2 FNYEAQ. CDR3 protein: CASSLAAGNEQFF. For the CDR3, the DNA is TGTGCCAGCAGCTTAGCTGCAGGTAATGAGCAGTTCTTC. The full variable domain, in which reference TRBV7-6 and TRBJ2-1 provide the parts outside the CDR3, is GAGVSQSPRYKVTKRGQDVALRCDPISGHVSLYWYRQALGQGPEFLTYFNYEAQQDKSGLPNDRFSAERPEGSISTLTIQRTEQRDSAMYRCASSLAAGNEQFFGPGTRLTVL.

Worth noting for this clonotype: Just one base apart from a much larger clone, this may be a read error. The chain links TRBV24-1 to TRBJ1-5, with D hard to call. Trimming removed 6 bases from V and 7 bases from J, with 9 bases in between. The CDR3 is 12 amino acids. Germline-derived CDR1 and CDR2 are KGHDR and SFDVKD. The CDR3 sequence is CATSFIGQPQHF. DNA of the CDR3: TGTGCCACCAGTTTCATAGGCCAGCCCCAGCATTTT.

CDR3 sequence (DNA): TGTGCCAGCAGCCGAACAGGGACCCAAAGCTCCTATAATTCACCCCTCCACTTT. Protein: CASSRTGTQSSYNSPLHF. The J gene is TRBJ1-6, the V gene TRBV28; possible D gene TRBD1, 6 bases. CDR3 length equals 18 residues. The V end lost 6 bases, the J end lost 0 bases, and 18 bases lay between the germline ends. Germline V gene sequence: CDR1 MDHEN, CDR2 SYDVKM.

This clonotype was observed a handful of times. The chain is built from TRBV20-1 and TRBJ2-7, with 10 bases that match TRBD2. The V gene's germline CDR1 is DFQATT and CDR2 SNEGSKA (reference sequence). Trimming took 3 bases from V and 2 from J; bases not matched to a gene: 4. The CDR3 extends over 14 amino acids. The CDR3 coding sequence is TGCAGTGCTAGGGGGGGGACTAGCGCCTACGAGCAGTACTTC. Translating gives CSARGGTSAYEQYF.

This clonotype was seen only once. V usage is TRBV10-2 and J usage is TRBJ1-2; D not certain. CDR3 length: 14 amino acids. Germline-derived CDR1 and CDR2 are WSHSY and SAAADI. Trimming left V 6 bases short and J 4 bases short, with 15 bases between. CDR3 amino acids: CASSENWKGYGYTF. DNA for the CDR3: TGCGCCAGCAGCGAGAACTGGAAGGGCTATGGCTACACCTTC.

The chain couples TRBV20-1 to TRBJ1-2; D is uncertain. The V and J ends lost 3 bases and 5 bases respectively, with 10 bases between them. The CDR3 runs 12 residues. Germline V CDR1 and CDR2: DFQATT, SNEGSKA (reference sequence). The CDR3 reads CSARSGIYGYTF. The CDR3 nucleotides read TGCAGTGCTAGGTCCGGGATTTATGGCTACACCTTC.

Note on this clonotype: One end of the junction varies from germline; a read error may be responsible. The chain employs TRBV6-4 and TRBJ1-1, with a weak D call TRBD1 (6 bases). CDR3 size: 13 residues. Germline V gives CDR1 MRHNA, CDR2 SNTAGT. CDR3 amino acids: CATSDGTTVEAFF. The CDR3 DNA reads as TGTGCCACCAGTGACGGGACAACTGTTGAAGCTTTCTTT.

Ten or more counts support this clonotype. V is TRBV19 and J is TRBJ1-2; no clear D gene. V was cut by 8 bases and J by 4 bases, with 14 bases left in between. CDR3 size: 13 residues. Germline lookup yields CDR1 LNHDA and CDR2 SQIVND (reference sequence). CDR3 residues: CASFTDPRYGYTF. For the CDR3, the DNA is TGTGCCAGTTTCACAGACCCGCGCTATGGCTACACCTTC.

The chain couples TRBV7-2 to TRBJ1-1; 9 bases fit TRBD1. Germline V gives CDR1 SGHTA, CDR2 FQGNSA. Trimming cost V 1 base and J 8 bases; bases outside gene matches: 5. CDR3 length: 14 residues. The CDR3 DNA follows: TGTGCCAGCAGCTTAGGTGGGGGGACAGGGGAAGCTTTCTTT. It is translated as CASSLGGGTGEAFF.

This chain connects TRBV11-2 to TRBJ2-7; D is perhaps TRBD1 (5 bases). V was clipped by 0 bases and J by 0 bases, with 9 bases between them. CDR3 length equals 15 residues. CDR1 is SGHAT, CDR2 FQNNGV, per germline. The CDR3 is CASSLEGRGSYEQYF. CDR3 nucleotide sequence: TGTGCCAGCAGCTTAGAGGGAAGGGGCTCCTACGAGCAGTACTTC.

This chain uses TRBV20-1 with TRBJ1-2, with D uncertain. Trimming left V 1 base short and J 4 bases short, with 4 bases between. CDR3 size: 11 residues. The germline V gene encodes CDR1 DFQATT and CDR2 SNEGSKA (reference sequence). In DNA form, the CDR3 reads TGCAGTGCTAGAGCCTCCTATGGCTACACCTTC. As protein: CSARASYGYTF.

Comments on this clonotype: This may come from a read error, since a much larger clone is one base off. The rearrangement joins TRBV11-3 to TRBJ1-2; TRBD1 aligns across 8 bases. The CDR3 contains 14 residues. Germline V gene data show CDR1 as SGHNT and CDR2 as YENEEA. Unmatched junction bases numbered 8, after V lost 7 bases and J lost 4 bases. Written as DNA, the CDR3 is TGTGCCAGCAACCGTAACAGGGGGATCTATGGCTACACCTTC. It codes for CASNRNRGIYGYTF.

J is TRBJ1-4 and V is TRBV15, with D perhaps matching TRBD1 (5 bases). The germline V and J ends were trimmed by 2 bases and 8 bases, with 12 bases remaining between them. The CDR3 loop spans 14 amino acids. Germline CDR1 LNHNV, CDR2 YYDKDF (reference sequence). The CDR3 sequence is CATSRPGRGEKLFF. For the CDR3, the DNA is TGTGCCACCAGCAGACCGGGGCGTGGAGAAAAACTGTTTTTT.

The J gene is TRBJ1-2, the V gene TRBV19; 9 bases line up with TRBD1. The V and J ends lost 3 bases and 6 bases, in that order; junction bases with no gene match: 8. Germline CDR1 and CDR2: LNHDA and SQIVND (reference sequence). The CDR3 has 15 residues. CDR3 sequence: CASSMTGTGIHGYTF. In DNA form, the CDR3 reads TGTGCCAGTAGTATGACCGGGACAGGGATTCATGGCTACACCTTC.

This chain connects TRBV24-1 to TRBJ2-7; the match to TRBD2 covers 11 bases. The V gene's germline CDR1 is KGHDR and CDR2 SFDVKD. V trimming: 10 bases; J trimming: 2 bases; junction bases outside the gene matches: 3. This CDR3 has 13 amino acids. CDR3 DNA: TGTGCCACGCGGGGACTAGCGGCCTACGAGCAGTACTTC. Its translation is CATRGLAAYEQYF.

The genes are TRBV15 and TRBJ1-6; D is unresolved. This CDR3 spans 17 amino acids. V was trimmed by 3 bases and J by 5 bases, leaving 17 bases between them. The germline CDR1 and CDR2 sequences are LNHNV and YYDKDF (reference sequence). For the CDR3, the DNA is TGTGCCACCAGCAGGCCAGGTACGTCCCCGAATAATTCACCCCTCCACTTT. Residues: CATSRPGTSPNNSPLHF.

This clonotype was seen repeatedly, ten times or more. The gene calls are TRBV5-1 and TRBJ1-1; no definite D call. CDR1 is SGHRS, CDR2 YFSETQ, per germline. V lost 0 bases and J lost 11, with 14 bases in between. The CDR3 is 13 amino acids. The CDR3 coding sequence is TGCGCCAGCAGCTTGGAGTCTCCTATGTGGGCTTTCTTT. Translating it yields CASSLESPMWAFF.

This clonotype appeared many times. This chain uses TRBV11-2 with TRBJ2-2; TRBD1 is a possible D gene (6 bases). Germline loops: CDR1 SGHAT, CDR2 FQNNGV. The CDR3 loop spans 15 amino acids. V was shortened by 4 bases and J by 1 base, with 10 bases between the two germline ends. The CDR3 DNA reads TGTGCCAGCAGCTCCTACAGGGTGAACACCGGGGAGCTGTTTTTT. Protein: CASSSYRVNTGELFF.

In the case of this clonotype: A much larger clonotype is one base distant, so this may be a read error. The rearrangement links TRBV7-3 to TRBJ2-3, with unresolved D. Trimming took off 9 bases at V and 6 bases at J, with 16 bases between the two ends. Germline CDR1 is SGHTA and CDR2 is FQGTGA. This CDR3 comprises 13 residues. This CDR3 reads CASSRPPRDTQYF. CDR3 nucleotides: TGTGCCAGTAGCAGGCCCCCCCGGGATACGCAGTATTTT. The full variable domain, its missing parts supplied by reference TRBV7-3 and TRBJ2-3, is GAGVSQTPSNKVTEKGKYVELRCDPISGHTALYWYRQSLGQGPEFLIYFQGTGAADDSGLPNDRFFAVRPEGSVSTLKIQRTERGDSAVYLCASSRPPRDTQYFGPGTRLTVL.

The rearrangement uses TRBV19 and TRBJ1-2; no firm D call. Per germline, CDR1 LNHDA and CDR2 SQIVND (reference sequence). CDR3 length: 12 residues. V lost 5 bases, J lost 7 bases, and 11 bases lay in between. This chain's CDR3 is CASSEVGLGYTF. CDR3 nucleotides: TGTGCCAGTAGTGAGGTTGGGCTTGGCTACACCTTC.

In this sample, this clonotype turned up many times. The chain carries TRBV10-1 and TRBJ2-7; D is undetermined. CDR1 is WNHNN, CDR2 SYGVQD, per germline (reference sequence). Trimming cost V 4 bases and J 0 bases, with 4 bases left between them. This CDR3 has 12 amino acids. As DNA, the CDR3 is TGCGCCAGCAGTGGCAGCTCCTACGAGCAGTACTTC. It encodes CASSGSSYEQYF.

The chain is built from TRBV6-5 and TRBJ2-7; perhaps TRBD2 as D (6 bases). Germline V gene lookup returns CDR1 MNHEY and CDR2 SVGAGI. This CDR3 comprises 16 residues. V was shortened by 6 bases and J by 6 bases, with 24 bases between the two germline ends. CDR3 in DNA: TGTGCCAGCAGGGGGGGACGGATGAGATACGGCGTCGAGCAGTACTTC. This encodes CASRGGRMRYGVEQYF.

This clonotype was detected ten times or more. The chain combines TRBV5-6 with TRBJ2-5; a possible D gene is TRBD1 (6 bases). The V gene lost 1 base and the J gene lost 8 bases, with 18 bases spanning the gap. This CDR3 has 15 residues. The germline gives CDR1 SGHDT, CDR2 YYEEEE. This CDR3 reads CASSLYAPNRETQYF. CDR3 nucleotide sequence: TGTGCCAGCAGCTTGTACGCCCCTAACAGGGAAACCCAGTACTTC.

This clonotype was recorded a few times. This sequence joins TRBV2 and TRBJ2-2, with 9 bases lining up with TRBD2. After removal of 11 bases from V and 4 bases from J, the junction contained 5 bases not matched to a gene. CDR3 length: 13 residues. Germline V gene lookup returns CDR1 SNHLY and CDR2 FYNNEI. Here the CDR3 DNA reads TGTGCCGGAGGGACTAGCCGCACCGGGGAGCTGTTTTTT. Its protein is CAGGTSRTGELFF.

On this clonotype: The junction differs from germline at one of its ends, possibly a read error. The genes are TRBV11-1 and TRBJ1-1; D remains ambiguous. This CDR3 has 13 residues. The germline V gene has CDR1 SGHAT and CDR2 FQDESV (reference sequence). The CDR3 DNA follows: TGTGCCAGCAAGAACTTTGGCTGGGCAGAAGCTTCCTTT. Translation: CASKNFGWAEASF. Variable domain in full (rest from reference TRBV11-1 and TRBJ1-1): EAEVAQSPRYKITEKSQAVAFWCDPISGHATLYWYRQILGQGPELLVQFQDESVVDDSQLPKDRFSAERLKGVDSTLKIQPAELGDSAMYLCASKNFGWAEASFGQGTRLTVV.

The sample holds many counts of this clonotype. CDR3 DNA sequence: TGCGCCAGCAAGGGTAGCGGGGGTCTAAATGAGCAGTTCTTC. Translated, it gives CASKGSGGLNEQFF. J is TRBJ2-1 and V is TRBV5-1; 9 bases match TRBD2. The CDR3 extends over 14 amino acids. Germline CDR1 reads SGHRS; CDR2 reads YFSETQ. The ends lost 6 bases at V and 7 bases at J; junction bases unmatched: 8.

This chain connects TRBV7-8 to TRBJ2-7; the D is unclear. The CDR3 covers 13 residues. Trimming cost V 4 bases and J 3 bases, with 10 bases left between them. CDR1 and CDR2 (germline): SGHVS, FQNEAQ. The CDR3 protein is CASSSRLRYEQYF. In DNA form, the CDR3 reads TGTGCCAGCAGCTCAAGACTCCGCTACGAGCAGTACTTC.